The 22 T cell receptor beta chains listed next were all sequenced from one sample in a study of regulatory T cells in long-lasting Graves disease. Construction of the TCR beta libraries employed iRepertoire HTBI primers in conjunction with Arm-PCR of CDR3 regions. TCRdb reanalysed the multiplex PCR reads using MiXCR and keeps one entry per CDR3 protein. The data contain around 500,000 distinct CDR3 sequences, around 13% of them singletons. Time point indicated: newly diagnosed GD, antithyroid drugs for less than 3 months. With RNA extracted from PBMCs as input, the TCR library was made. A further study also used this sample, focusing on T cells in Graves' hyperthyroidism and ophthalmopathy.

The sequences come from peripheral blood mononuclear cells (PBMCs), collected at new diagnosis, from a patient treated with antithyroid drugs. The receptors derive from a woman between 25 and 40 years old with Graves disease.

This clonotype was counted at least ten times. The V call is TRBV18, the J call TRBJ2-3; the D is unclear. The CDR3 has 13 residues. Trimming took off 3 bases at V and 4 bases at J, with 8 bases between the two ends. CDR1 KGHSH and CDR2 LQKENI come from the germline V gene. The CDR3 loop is CASSPGTSDTQYF. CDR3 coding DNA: TGTGCCAGCTCACCGGGTACGTCAGATACGCAGTATTTT.

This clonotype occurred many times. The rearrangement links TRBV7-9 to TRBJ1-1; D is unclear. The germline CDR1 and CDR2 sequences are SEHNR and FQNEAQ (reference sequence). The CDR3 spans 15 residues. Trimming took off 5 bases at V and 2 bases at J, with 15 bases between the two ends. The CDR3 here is CASSPLSEGNTEAFF. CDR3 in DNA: TGTGCCAGCAGCCCCCTTTCGGAGGGTAACACTGAAGCTTTCTTT.

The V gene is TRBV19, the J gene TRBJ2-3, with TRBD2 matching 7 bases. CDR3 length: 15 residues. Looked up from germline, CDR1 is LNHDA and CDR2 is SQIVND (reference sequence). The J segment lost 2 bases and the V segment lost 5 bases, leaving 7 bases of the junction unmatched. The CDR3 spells CASSGAGLITDTQYF. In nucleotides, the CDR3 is TGTGCCAGTAGTGGAGCGGGACTAATCACAGATACGCAGTATTTT.

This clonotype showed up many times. CDR3 in DNA: TGTGCCAGCAGCTTAGGACAGGGGGTGGATTCACCCCTCCACTTT. This codes for CASSLGQGVDSPLHF. This chain connects TRBV11-3 to TRBJ1-6; 9 nucleotides agree with TRBD1. CDR3 length: 15 residues. Germline V gene data show CDR1 as SGHNT and CDR2 as YENEEA. The J segment lost 8 bases and the V segment lost 1 base, leaving 3 bases of the junction unmatched.

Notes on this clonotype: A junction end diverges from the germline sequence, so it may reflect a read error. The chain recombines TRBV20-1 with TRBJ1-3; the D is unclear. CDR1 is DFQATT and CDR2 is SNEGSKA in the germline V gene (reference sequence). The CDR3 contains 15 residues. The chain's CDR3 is CSASIDGRSGSTIYF. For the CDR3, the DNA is TGCAGTGCTAGTATCGACGGACGCTCTGGAAGCACCATATATTTT.

As DNA, the CDR3 is TGTGCCAGCAGCCCCTATGCGGGATACGAGCAGTTCTTC. Its protein product is CASSPYAGYEQFF. This chain links TRBV5-5 with TRBJ2-1, with TRBD2 as a possible D gene (6 bases). Germline loops: CDR1 SGHKS, CDR2 YYEKEE (reference sequence). CDR3 length: 13 residues. V lost 4 bases, J lost 10 bases, and 15 bases lay in between.

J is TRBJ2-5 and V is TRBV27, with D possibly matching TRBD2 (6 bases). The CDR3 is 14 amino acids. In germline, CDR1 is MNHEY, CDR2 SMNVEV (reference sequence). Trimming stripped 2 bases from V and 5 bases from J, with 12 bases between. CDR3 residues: CASSLRRGGETQYF. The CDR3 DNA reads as TGTGCCAGCAGTTTACGGAGGGGCGGGGAGACCCAGTACTTC.

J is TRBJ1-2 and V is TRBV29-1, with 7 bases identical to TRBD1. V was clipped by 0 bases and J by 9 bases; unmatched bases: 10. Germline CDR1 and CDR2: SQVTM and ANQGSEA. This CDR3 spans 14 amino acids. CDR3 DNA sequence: TGCAGCGTTGAAGATCCGGGGACAGCTCCTAGCTACACCTTC. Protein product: CSVEDPGTAPSYTF.

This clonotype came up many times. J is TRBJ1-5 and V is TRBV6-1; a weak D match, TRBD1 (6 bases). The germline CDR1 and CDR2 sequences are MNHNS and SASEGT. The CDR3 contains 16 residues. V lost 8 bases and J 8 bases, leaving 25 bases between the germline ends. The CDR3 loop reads CASGAIWSGDGEPQHF. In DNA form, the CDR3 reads TGTGCCAGCGGGGCTATATGGTCAGGGGATGGGGAGCCCCAGCATTTT.

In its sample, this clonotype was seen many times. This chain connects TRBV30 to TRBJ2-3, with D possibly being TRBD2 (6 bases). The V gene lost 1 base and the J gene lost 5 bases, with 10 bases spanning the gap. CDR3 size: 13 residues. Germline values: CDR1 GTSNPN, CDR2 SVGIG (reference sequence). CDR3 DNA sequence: TGTGCCTGGAGTGGTACGGGAGTAGATACGCAGTATTTT. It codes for CAWSGTGVDTQYF.

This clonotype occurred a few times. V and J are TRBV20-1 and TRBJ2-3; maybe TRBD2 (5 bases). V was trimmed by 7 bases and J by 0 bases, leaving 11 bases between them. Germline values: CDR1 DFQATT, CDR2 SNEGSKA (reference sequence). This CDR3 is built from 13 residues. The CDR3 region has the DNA TGCAGTGTATCGTGGACTAGCACAGATACGCAGTATTTT. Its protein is CSVSWTSTDTQYF.

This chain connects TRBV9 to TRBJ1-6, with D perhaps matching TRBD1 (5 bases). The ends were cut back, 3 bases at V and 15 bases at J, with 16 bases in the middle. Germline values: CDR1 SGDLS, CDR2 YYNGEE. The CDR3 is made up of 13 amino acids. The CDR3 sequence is CASSGSGAGILHF. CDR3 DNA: TGTGCCAGCAGCGGCTCCGGGGCCGGGATCCTCCACTTT.

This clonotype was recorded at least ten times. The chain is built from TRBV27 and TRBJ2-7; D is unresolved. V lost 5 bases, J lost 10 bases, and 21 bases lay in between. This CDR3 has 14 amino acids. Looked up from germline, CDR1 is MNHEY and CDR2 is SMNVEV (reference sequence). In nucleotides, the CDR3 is TGTGCCAGCAGTATGACGGGCCTCGTATTTGATCAGTACTTC. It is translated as CASSMTGLVFDQYF.

CDR3 in amino acids: CASSLSAQRPHNEQFF. DNA of the CDR3: TGTGCCAGCAGCCTATCCGCCCAGAGGCCCCACAATGAGCAGTTCTTC. The chain uses TRBV7-3 and TRBJ2-1; no definite D call. The CDR3 covers 16 residues. Germline V gene sequence: CDR1 SGHTA, CDR2 FQGTGA. V was cut by 5 bases and J by 5 bases, with 19 bases left in between.

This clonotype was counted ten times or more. CDR3 nucleotide sequence: TGTGCCAGCAGCCCAGATACTTGGTCCACAGATACGCAGTATTTT. This codes for CASSPDTWSTDTQYF. The genes are TRBV7-3 and TRBJ2-3; D ambiguous. Germline lookup yields CDR1 SGHTA and CDR2 FQGTGA. This CDR3 has 15 amino acids. Trimming removed 5 bases at V and 2 bases at J, with 14 bases between.

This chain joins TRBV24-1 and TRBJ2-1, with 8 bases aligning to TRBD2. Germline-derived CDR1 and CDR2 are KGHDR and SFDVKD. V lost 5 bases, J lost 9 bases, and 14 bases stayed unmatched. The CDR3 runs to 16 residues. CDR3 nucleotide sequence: TGTGCCACCAGTGGGGGACTAGGTACTTTTAAGGGTGAGCAGTTCTTC. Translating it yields CATSGGLGTFKGEQFF.

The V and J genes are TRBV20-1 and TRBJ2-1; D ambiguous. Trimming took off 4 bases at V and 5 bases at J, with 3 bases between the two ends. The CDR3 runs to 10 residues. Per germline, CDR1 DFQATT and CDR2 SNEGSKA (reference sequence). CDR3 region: CSATDNEQFF. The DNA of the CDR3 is TGCAGTGCTACCGACAATGAGCAGTTCTTC.

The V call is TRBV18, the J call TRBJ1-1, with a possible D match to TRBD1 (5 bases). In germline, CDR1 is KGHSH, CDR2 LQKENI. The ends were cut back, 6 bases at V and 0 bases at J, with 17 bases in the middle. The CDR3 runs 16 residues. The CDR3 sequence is CASSPFRGTLNTEAFF. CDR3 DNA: TGTGCCAGCTCCCCGTTTCGAGGGACCTTGAACACTGAAGCTTTCTTT.

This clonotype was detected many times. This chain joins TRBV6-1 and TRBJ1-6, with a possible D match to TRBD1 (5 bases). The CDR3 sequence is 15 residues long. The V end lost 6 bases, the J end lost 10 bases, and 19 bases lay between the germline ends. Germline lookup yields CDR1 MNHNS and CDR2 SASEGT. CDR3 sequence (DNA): TGTGCCAGCAGCCTCGGGGGAGGGTATAGATCACCCCTCCACTTT. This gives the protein CASSLGGGYRSPLHF.

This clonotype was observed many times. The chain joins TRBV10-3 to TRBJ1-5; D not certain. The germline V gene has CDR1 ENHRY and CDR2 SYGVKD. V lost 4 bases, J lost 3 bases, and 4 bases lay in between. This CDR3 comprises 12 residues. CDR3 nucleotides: TGTGCCATCAGTGGAATCAATCAGCCCCAGCATTTT. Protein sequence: CAISGINQPQHF.

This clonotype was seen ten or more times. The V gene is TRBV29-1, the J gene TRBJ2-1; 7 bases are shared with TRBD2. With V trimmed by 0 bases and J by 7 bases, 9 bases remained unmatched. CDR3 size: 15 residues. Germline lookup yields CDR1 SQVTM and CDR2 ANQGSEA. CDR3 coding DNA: TGCAGCGTTGAAGATCTCGGACTAGACCCAAATGAGCAGTTCTTC. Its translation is CSVEDLGLDPNEQFF.

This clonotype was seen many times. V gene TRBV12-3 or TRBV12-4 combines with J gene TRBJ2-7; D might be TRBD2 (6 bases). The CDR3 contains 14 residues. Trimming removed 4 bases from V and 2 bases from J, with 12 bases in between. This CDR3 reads CASSSGAGTYEQYF. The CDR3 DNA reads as TGTGCCAGCAGTTCCGGGGCGGGGACCTACGAGCAGTACTTC.